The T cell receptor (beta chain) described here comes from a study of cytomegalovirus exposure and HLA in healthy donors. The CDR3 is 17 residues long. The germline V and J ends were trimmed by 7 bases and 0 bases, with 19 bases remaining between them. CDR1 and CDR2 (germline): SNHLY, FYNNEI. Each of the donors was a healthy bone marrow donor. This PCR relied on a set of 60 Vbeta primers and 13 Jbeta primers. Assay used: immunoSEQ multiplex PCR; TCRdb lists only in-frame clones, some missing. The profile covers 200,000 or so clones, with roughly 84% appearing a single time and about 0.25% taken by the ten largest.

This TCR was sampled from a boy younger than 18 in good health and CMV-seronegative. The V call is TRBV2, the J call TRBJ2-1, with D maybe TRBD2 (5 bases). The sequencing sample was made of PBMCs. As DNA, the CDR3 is TGTGCCAGCAATGAGCCGGGAACCCAAAGCTCCTACAATGAGCAGTTCTTC. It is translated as CASNEPGTQSSYNEQFF.